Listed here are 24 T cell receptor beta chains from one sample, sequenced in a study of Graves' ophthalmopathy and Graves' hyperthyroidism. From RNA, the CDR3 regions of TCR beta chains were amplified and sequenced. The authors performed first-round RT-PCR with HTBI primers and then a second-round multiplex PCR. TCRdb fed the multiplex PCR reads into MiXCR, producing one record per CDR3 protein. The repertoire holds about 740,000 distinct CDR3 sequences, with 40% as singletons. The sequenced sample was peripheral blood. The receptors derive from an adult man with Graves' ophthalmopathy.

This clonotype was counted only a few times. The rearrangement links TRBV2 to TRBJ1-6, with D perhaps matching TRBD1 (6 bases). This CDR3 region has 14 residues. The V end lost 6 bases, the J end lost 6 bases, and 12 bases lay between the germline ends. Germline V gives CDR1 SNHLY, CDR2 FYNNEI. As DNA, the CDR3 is TGTGCCAGCAGGGGGGGCGGGGCTAATTCACCCCTCCACTTT. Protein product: CASRGGGANSPLHF.

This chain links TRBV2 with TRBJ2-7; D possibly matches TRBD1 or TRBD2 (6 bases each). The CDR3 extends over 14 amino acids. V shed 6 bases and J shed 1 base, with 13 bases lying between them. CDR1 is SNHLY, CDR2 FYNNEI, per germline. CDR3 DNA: TGTGCCAGCAGATGGGGGGCGGGGTCCTACGAGCAGTACTTC. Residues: CASRWGAGSYEQYF.

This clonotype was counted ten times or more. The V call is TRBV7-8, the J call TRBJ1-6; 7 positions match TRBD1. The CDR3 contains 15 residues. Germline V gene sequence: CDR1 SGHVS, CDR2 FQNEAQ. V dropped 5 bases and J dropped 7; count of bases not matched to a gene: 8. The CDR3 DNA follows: TGTGCCAGCAGCACTCTGGACAGGTCAAATTCACCCCTCCACTTT. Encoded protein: CASSTLDRSNSPLHF. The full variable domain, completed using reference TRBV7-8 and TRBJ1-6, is GAGVSQSPRYKVAKRGQDVALRCDPISGHVSLFWYQQALGQGPEFLTYFQNEAQLDKSGLPSDRFFAERPEGSVSTLKIQRTQQEDSAVYLCASSTLDRSNSPLHFGNGTRLTVT.

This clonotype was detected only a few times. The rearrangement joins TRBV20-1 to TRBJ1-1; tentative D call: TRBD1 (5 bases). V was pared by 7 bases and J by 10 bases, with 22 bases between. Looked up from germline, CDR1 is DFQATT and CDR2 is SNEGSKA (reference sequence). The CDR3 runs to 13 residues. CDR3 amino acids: CSVGTGPPNRAFF. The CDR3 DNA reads TGCAGTGTCGGCACAGGACCGCCTAATAGAGCTTTCTTT.

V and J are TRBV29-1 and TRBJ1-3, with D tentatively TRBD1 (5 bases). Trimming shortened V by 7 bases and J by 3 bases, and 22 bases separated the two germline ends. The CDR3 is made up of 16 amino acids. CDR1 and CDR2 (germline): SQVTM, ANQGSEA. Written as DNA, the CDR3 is TGCAGCGACCTCGACAGATCCATACGACTTGGAAACACCATATATTTT. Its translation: CSDLDRSIRLGNTIYF.

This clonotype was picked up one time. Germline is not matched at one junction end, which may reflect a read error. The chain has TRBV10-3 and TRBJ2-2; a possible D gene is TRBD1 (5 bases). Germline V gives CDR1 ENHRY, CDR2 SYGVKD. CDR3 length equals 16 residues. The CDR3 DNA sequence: TGTGCCATCGGTGAGTCGAGACAGCATAACACCGGGGAGCTGTTTTTT. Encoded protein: CAIGESRQHNTGELFF.

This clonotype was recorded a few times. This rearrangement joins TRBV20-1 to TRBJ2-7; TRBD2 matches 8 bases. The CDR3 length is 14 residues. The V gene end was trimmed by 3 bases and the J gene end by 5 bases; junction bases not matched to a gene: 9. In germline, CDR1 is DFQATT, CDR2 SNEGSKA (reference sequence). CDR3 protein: CSASGGAKSDEQYF. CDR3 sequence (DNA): TGCAGTGCTAGCGGGGGGGCCAAGAGCGACGAGCAGTACTTC.

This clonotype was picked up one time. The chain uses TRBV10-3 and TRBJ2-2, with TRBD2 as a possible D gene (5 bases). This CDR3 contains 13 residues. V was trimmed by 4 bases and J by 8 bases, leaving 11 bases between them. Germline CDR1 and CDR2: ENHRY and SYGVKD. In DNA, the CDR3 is TGTGCCATCAGTGTTGGAGGCGGTGGGGAGCTGTTTTTT. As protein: CAISVGGGGELFF.

The CDR3 spells CATGSGTAYGYTF. CDR3 in DNA: TGTGCCACCGGCTCCGGGACAGCCTATGGCTACACCTTC. The chain recombines TRBV24-1 with TRBJ1-2; TRBD1 aligns across 7 bases. CDR3 length: 13 amino acids. V was pared by 9 bases and J by 4 bases, with 7 bases of the junction left unmatched. Germline V lookup: CDR1 KGHDR, CDR2 SFDVKD.

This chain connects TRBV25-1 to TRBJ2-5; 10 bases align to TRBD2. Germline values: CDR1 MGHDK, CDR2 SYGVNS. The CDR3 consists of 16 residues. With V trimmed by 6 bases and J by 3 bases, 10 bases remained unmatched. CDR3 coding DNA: TGTGCCAGCAGGGCTGGACTAGCGGAGATAAAAGAGACCCAGTACTTC. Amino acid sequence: CASRAGLAEIKETQYF.

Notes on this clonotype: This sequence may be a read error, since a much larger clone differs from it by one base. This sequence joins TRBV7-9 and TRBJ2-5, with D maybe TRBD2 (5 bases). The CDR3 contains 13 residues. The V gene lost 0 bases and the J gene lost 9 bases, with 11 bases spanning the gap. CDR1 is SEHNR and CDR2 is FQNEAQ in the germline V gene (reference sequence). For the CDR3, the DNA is TGTGCCAGCAGCTTAGCGGCGGTGGAGGCCCAGTACTTC. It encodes CASSLAAVEAQYF.

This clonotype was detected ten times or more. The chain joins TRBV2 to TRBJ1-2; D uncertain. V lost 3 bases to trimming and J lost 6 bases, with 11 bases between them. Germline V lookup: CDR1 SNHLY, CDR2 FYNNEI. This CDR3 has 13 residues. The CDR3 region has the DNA TGTGCCAGCAGTGATCTAGGGAGGGATGGCTACACCTTC. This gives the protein CASSDLGRDGYTF.

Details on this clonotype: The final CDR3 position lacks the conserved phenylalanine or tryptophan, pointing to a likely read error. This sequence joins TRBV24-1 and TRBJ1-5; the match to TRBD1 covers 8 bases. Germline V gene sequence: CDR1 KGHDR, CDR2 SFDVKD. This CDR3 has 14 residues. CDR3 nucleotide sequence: TGTGCCAGCAGTGACAGGGGTGGGGGTCAGCCCCAGCATCTT. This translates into CASSDRGGGQPQHL.

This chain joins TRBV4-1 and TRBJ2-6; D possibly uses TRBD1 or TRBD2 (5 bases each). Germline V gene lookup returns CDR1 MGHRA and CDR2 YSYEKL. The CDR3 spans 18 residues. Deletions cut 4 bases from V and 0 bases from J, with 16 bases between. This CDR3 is CASSLGDGPLSGANVLTF. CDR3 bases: TGCGCCAGCAGCCTTGGGGACGGCCCTCTCTCTGGGGCCAACGTCCTGACTTTC.

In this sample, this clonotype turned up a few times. The CDR3 nucleotides read TGTGCCAGCAGTACCAAAATCAACAGTGTTGGTGGCTACACCTTC. It is translated as CASSTKINSVGGYTF. The chain has TRBV25-1 and TRBJ1-2; D remains unclear. Looked up from germline, CDR1 is MGHDK and CDR2 is SYGVNS. Trimming removed 5 bases from V and 7 bases from J, with 20 bases in between. CDR3 length equals 15 residues.

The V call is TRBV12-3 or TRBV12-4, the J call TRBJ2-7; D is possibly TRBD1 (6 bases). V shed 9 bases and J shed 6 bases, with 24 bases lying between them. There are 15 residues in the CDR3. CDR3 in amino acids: CASIRGGGRGGEQYF. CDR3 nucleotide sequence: TGTGCCAGTATCAGAGGTGGGGGCAGGGGCGGCGAGCAGTACTTC.

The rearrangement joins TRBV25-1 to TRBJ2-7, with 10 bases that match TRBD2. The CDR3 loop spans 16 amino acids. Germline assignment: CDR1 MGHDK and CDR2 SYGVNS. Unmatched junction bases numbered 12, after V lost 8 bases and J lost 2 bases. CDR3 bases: TGTGCCAGCTCCCCGGGGGTAGCGGGAGGCCCCTACGAGCAGTACTTC. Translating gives CASSPGVAGGPYEQYF.

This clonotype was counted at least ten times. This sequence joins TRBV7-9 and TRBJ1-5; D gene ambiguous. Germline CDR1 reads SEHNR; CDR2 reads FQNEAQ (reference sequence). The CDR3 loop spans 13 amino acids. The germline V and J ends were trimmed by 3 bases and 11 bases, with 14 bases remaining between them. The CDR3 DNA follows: TGTGCCAGCAGCTTCGGAGACTGGGCCGCCCAGCATTTT. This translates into CASSFGDWAAQHF. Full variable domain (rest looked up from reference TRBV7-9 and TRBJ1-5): DTGVSQNPRHKITKRGQNVTFRCDPISEHNRLYWYRQTLGQGPEFLTYFQNEAQLEKSRLLSDRFSAERPKGSFSTLEIQRTEQGDSAMYLCASSFGDWAAQHFGDGTRLSIL.

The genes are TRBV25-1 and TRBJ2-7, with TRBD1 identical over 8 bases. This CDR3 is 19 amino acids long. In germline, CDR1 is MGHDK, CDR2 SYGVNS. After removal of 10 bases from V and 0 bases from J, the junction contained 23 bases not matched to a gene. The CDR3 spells CATTTFKYNRDRSSYEQYF. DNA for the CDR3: TGTGCCACCACCACTTTCAAGTATAACCGGGACAGGAGCTCCTACGAGCAGTACTTC.

The CDR3 loop reads CASSLVLREQYF. In DNA form, the CDR3 reads TGTGCCAGCAGCTTAGTACTCCGCGAGCAGTACTTC. This chain links TRBV7-9 with TRBJ2-7; D is unresolved. V gave up 1 base and J gave up 6 bases, with 7 bases separating them. CDR1 SEHNR and CDR2 FQNEAQ come from the germline V gene (reference sequence). The CDR3 covers 12 residues.

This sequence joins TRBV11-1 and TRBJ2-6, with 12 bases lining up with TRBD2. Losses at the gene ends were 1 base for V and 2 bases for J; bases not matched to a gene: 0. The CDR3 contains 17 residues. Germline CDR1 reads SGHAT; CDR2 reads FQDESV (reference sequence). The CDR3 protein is CASSLGTSGAGANVLTF. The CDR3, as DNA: TGTGCCAGCAGCTTAGGGACTAGCGGGGCTGGGGCCAACGTCCTGACTTTC.

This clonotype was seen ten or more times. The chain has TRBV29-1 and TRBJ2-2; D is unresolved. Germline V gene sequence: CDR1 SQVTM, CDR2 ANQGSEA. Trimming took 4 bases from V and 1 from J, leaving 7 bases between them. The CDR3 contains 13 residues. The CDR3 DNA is TGCAGCGTTGTACAGAGGAACACCGGGGAGCTGTTTTTT. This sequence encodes CSVVQRNTGELFF.

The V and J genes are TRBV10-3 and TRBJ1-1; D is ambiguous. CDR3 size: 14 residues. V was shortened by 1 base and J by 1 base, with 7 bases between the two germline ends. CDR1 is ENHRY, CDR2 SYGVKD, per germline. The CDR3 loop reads CAISELKANTEAFF. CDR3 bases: TGTGCCATCAGTGAGTTAAAGGCGAACACTGAAGCTTTCTTT.

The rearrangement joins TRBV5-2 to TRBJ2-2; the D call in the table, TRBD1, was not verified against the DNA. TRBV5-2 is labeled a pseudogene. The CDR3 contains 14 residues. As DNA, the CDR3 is TGTGCCAGCAACTTGATCTACAGGGTTGGGGAGCTGTTTTTT. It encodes CASNLIYRVGELFF.